Presented here are 26 T cell receptor beta chains from one specimen sequenced in a study of identical twins. TCRdb itself ran the 5' RACE reads through MiXCR, one entry per CDR3 protein. Among about 490,000 distinct CDR3 sequences listed, around 15% were seen once. This same sample was also taken into another study, of yellow fever vaccine responses in identical twins.

Source material: CD4+ T cells sorted from blood. The origin of the receptors is a woman aged 18-29 years in good health.

The J gene is TRBJ2-1, the V gene TRBV12-3 or TRBV12-4; D may be TRBD2 (5 bases). With 5 bases removed from V and 7 bases from J, the gap between germline ends came to 15 bases. The CDR3 contains 14 residues. CDR3 coding DNA: TGTGCCAGCAGTCCCCGGGGAGTGACGAATGAGCAGTTCTTC. It specifies CASSPRGVTNEQFF.

Many counts were recorded for this clonotype. The chain carries TRBV2 and TRBJ1-5; D gene ambiguous. Deletions cut 5 bases from V and 0 bases from J, with 5 bases between. From germline, CDR1 is SNHLY and CDR2 FYNNEI. The CDR3 consists of 13 residues. The CDR3 DNA follows: TGTGCCAGCAGTTACATTAGCAATCAGCCCCAGCATTTT. Protein: CASSYISNQPQHF.

There are a few counts of this clonotype. The chain employs TRBV9 and TRBJ2-7; 9 bases are shared with TRBD1. Trimming took 3 bases from V and 3 from J; bases not matched to a gene: 7. This CDR3 region has 15 residues. From germline, CDR1 is SGDLS and CDR2 YYNGEE. CDR3 region: CASSATGGLGYEQYF. CDR3 bases: TGTGCCAGCAGCGCGACAGGGGGTTTAGGCTACGAGCAGTACTTC.

The table lists this clonotype with a few counts. The gene calls are TRBV20-1 and TRBJ2-5, with 7 bases aligning to TRBD2. The CDR3 sequence is 13 residues long. From germline, CDR1 is DFQATT and CDR2 SNEGSKA (reference sequence). J was trimmed by 5 bases and V by 5 bases; bases with no gene match: 8. The CDR3 DNA follows: TGCAGTGCTCAGCGGGGAGCGGGGGAGACCCAGTACTTC. Amino acid sequence: CSAQRGAGETQYF.

The V gene is TRBV19, the J gene TRBJ2-3; TRBD2 aligns across 10 bases. This CDR3 has 16 amino acids. V gave up 6 bases and J gave up 2 bases; unmatched junction bases: 8. Germline V CDR1 and CDR2: LNHDA, SQIVND (reference sequence). The CDR3: CASSLLAGSYTDTQYF. The CDR3 DNA follows: TGTGCCAGTAGCCTACTAGCGGGGAGTTACACAGATACGCAGTATTTT.

The CDR3 spells CSARDGNYNEQFF. CDR3 DNA: TGCAGTGCTAGAGACGGTAACTACAATGAGCAGTTCTTC. V gene TRBV20-1 combines with J gene TRBJ2-1; the D is unclear. CDR1 DFQATT and CDR2 SNEGSKA come from the germline V gene (reference sequence). Trimming pared 0 bases from V and 3 bases from J, leaving 6 bases between. The CDR3 contains 13 residues.

The V call is TRBV11-2, the J call TRBJ2-5; TRBD1 aligns across 10 bases. Looked up from germline, CDR1 is SGHAT and CDR2 is FQNNGV. The CDR3 sequence is 16 residues long. The junction had 9 bases not matched to a gene; V was cut back by 5 bases and J by 3 bases. The CDR3 region is CASSSLPGQGEETQYF. The CDR3 nucleotides are TGTGCCAGCAGCAGCCTCCCAGGACAGGGGGAAGAGACCCAGTACTTC.

The sample holds a few counts of this clonotype. The chain employs TRBV10-3 and TRBJ2-5; 8 nucleotides line up with TRBD1. The trim removed 10 bases at V and 5 bases at J, leaving 6 bases unmatched. There are 12 residues in the CDR3. CDR1 and CDR2 (germline): ENHRY, SYGVKD. The DNA of the CDR3 is TGTGCCACCCAGGGGGCTAAGGAGACCCAGTACTTC. Amino acids: CATQGAKETQYF.

This clonotype was detected only a few times. The chain couples TRBV20-1 to TRBJ2-1; TRBD2 might be the D (7 bases). This CDR3 is built from 14 residues. Trimming stripped 7 bases from V and 9 bases from J, with 22 bases between. CDR1 and CDR2 from the germline V gene are DFQATT and SNEGSKA (reference sequence). The CDR3 region is CSGVLGGGLGEQFF. CDR3 DNA: TGCAGTGGAGTCCTGGGGGGGGGCTTGGGTGAGCAGTTCTTC.

This clonotype was observed at least ten times. J is TRBJ1-1 and V is TRBV5-1; no clear D. This CDR3 is 16 amino acids long. Trimming took 0 bases from V and 4 from J, leaving 16 bases between them. Germline loops: CDR1 SGHRS, CDR2 YFSETQ. CDR3 nucleotides: TGCGCCAGCAGCTTGGGTATGGGGTTCGGTAGCACTGAAGCTTTCTTT. This gives the protein CASSLGMGFGSTEAFF.

This clonotype was counted a few times. This chain joins TRBV7-2 and TRBJ2-5, with 8 bases matching TRBD2. CDR3 length: 16 residues. Germline V gene lookup returns CDR1 SGHTA and CDR2 FQGNSA. J lost 2 bases, V lost 1 base, and 6 bases had no gene match. The CDR3 nucleotides are TGTGCCAGCAGCTTAGGGGTAGCGGGGAGACAAGAGACCCAGTACTTC. Translating gives CASSLGVAGRQETQYF.

The chain has TRBV7-7 and TRBJ2-3, with a weak D call TRBD1 (5 bases). Looked up from germline, CDR1 is SSHAT and CDR2 is FNYEAQ (reference sequence). Deletions cut 10 bases from V and 3 bases from J, with 14 bases between. This CDR3 is built from 13 residues. CDR3 nucleotides: TGTGCCACTTCGTCAGGGAAGACAGATACGCAGTATTTT. This sequence encodes CATSSGKTDTQYF.

The sample holds a few counts of this clonotype. The J gene is TRBJ2-7, the V gene TRBV11-2; 8 nucleotides line up with TRBD1. The CDR3 loop spans 18 amino acids. The V gene end was trimmed by 5 bases and the J gene end by 2 bases; junction bases not matched to a gene: 17. Germline CDR1 reads SGHAT; CDR2 reads FQNNGV. CDR3 loop: CASSQRRTDRAFTYEQYF. CDR3 in DNA: TGTGCCAGCAGCCAACGACGTACGGACAGGGCTTTTACCTACGAGCAGTACTTC.

The chain employs TRBV24-1 and TRBJ1-5, with 7 positions matching TRBD1. There are 14 residues in the CDR3. From germline, CDR1 is KGHDR and CDR2 SFDVKD. V shed 10 bases, J shed 3 bases, and the junction held 8 bases outside the gene matches. CDR3 region: CATAPGTDNQPQHF. In DNA form, the CDR3 reads TGTGCCACTGCCCCCGGGACAGACAATCAGCCCCAGCATTTT.

This chain links TRBV27 with TRBJ2-1; D might be TRBD2 (5 bases). V dropped 8 bases and J dropped 0 bases, with 14 bases sitting between them. Germline V gene lookup returns CDR1 MNHEY and CDR2 SMNVEV (reference sequence). This CDR3 is 15 amino acids long. CDR3 sequence (DNA): TGTGCCAGCCGGGGTTGGGGAAGCTCCTACAATGAGCAGTTCTTC. Translation gives CASRGWGSSYNEQFF.

The rearrangement joins TRBV29-1 to TRBJ1-4; a weak D match, TRBD1 (6 bases). From germline, CDR1 is SQVTM and CDR2 ANQGSEA. The ends were cut back, 5 bases at V and 2 bases at J, with 9 bases in the middle. This CDR3 comprises 13 residues. The CDR3 coding sequence is TGCAGCGTTACAGGGATTACTAATGAAAAACTGTTTTTT. It encodes CSVTGITNEKLFF.

The V and J genes are TRBV29-1 and TRBJ2-5; D remains unclear. V shed 2 bases and J shed 2 bases, with 6 bases lying between them. The CDR3 is made up of 12 amino acids. Germline V gene lookup returns CDR1 SQVTM and CDR2 ANQGSEA. CDR3 nucleotide sequence: TGCAGCGTTGAACGGAAACAAGAGACCCAGTACTTC. It yields the protein CSVERKQETQYF.

The gene calls are TRBV29-1 and TRBJ1-1, with D perhaps TRBD1 (6 bases). Germline lookup yields CDR1 SQVTM and CDR2 ANQGSEA. Trimming took 6 bases from V and 7 from J, leaving 18 bases between them. The CDR3 covers 13 residues. The CDR3 bases are TGCAGCGTGGAACAGGGTTTATCAGGTGAAGCTTTCTTT. Translated: CSVEQGLSGEAFF.

V gene TRBV6-5 combines with J gene TRBJ1-6, with D perhaps matching TRBD1 (6 bases). Looked up from germline, CDR1 is MNHEY and CDR2 is SVGAGI. The CDR3 is 16 residues long. The ends were cut back, 0 bases at V and 7 bases at J, with 13 bases in the middle. CDR3 bases: TGTGCCAGCAGTTACTCCCACAGGGCAGCGAATTCACCCCTCCACTTT. The encoded protein is CASSYSHRAANSPLHF.

This chain links TRBV20-1 with TRBJ2-7, with 8 bases identical to TRBD2. Trimming at V came to 5 bases and at J to 3 bases, leaving 12 bases not matched to a gene. The CDR3 spans 15 residues. Germline V lookup: CDR1 DFQATT, CDR2 SNEGSKA (reference sequence). CDR3 sequence (DNA): TGCAGTGCTCTTCCGGGATTAGCGGGGAACTACGAGCAGTACGTC. Its protein is CSALPGLAGNYEQYV.

This clonotype was seen many times. The chain couples TRBV5-1 to TRBJ2-3; TRBD2 agrees at 11 bases. V was clipped by 0 bases and J by 6 bases; unmatched bases: 3. The CDR3 length is 15 residues. CDR1 and CDR2 (germline): SGHRS, YFSETQ. CDR3 bases: TGCGCCAGCAGCTTGGAGACTAGCGGGAAGGATACGCAGTATTTT. Its translation is CASSLETSGKDTQYF.

V usage is TRBV3-1 and J usage is TRBJ2-1, with 9 bases identical to TRBD2. The ends lost 0 bases at V and 3 bases at J; junction bases unmatched: 6. This CDR3 spans 17 amino acids. Looked up from germline, CDR1 is LGHDT and CDR2 is YNNKEL (reference sequence). CDR3: CASSQEVGGGGYNEQFF. CDR3 in DNA: TGTGCCAGCAGCCAAGAGGTTGGCGGGGGGGGCTACAATGAGCAGTTCTTC.

The CDR3 DNA follows: TGTGCCAGCAGGCTATTGGAGGACACTGAAGCTTTCTTT. Translated, it gives CASRLLEDTEAFF. The rearrangement links TRBV12-3 or TRBV12-4 to TRBJ1-1, with unresolved D. Trimming stripped 6 bases from V and 3 bases from J, with 11 bases between. The CDR3 runs to 13 residues.

A few counts support this clonotype. The chain links TRBV20-1 to TRBJ2-7; 7 nucleotides agree with TRBD2. With 2 bases clipped from V and 1 base from J, the junction kept 11 bases outside the gene matches. There are 16 residues in the CDR3. Germline V lookup: CDR1 DFQATT, CDR2 SNEGSKA (reference sequence). The CDR3 DNA sequence: TGCAGTGCTAGAAGAGGGGAGCGGGACCCATCCTACGAGCAGTACTTC. Translating it yields CSARRGERDPSYEQYF.

The chain recombines TRBV11-1 with TRBJ2-7; the match to TRBD2 covers 7 bases. In germline, CDR1 is SGHAT, CDR2 FQDESV (reference sequence). V lost 4 bases, J lost 3 bases, and 24 bases stayed unmatched. The CDR3 length is 20 residues. CDR3 protein: CASSSPKRAGRSEDYYEQYF. The CDR3, as DNA: TGTGCCAGCAGCTCCCCGAAGAGAGCGGGGAGGTCTGAGGACTACTACGAGCAGTACTTC. The variable domain in full, completed from reference TRBV11-1 and TRBJ2-7, reads EAEVAQSPRYKITEKSQAVAFWCDPISGHATLYWYRQILGQGPELLVQFQDESVVDDSQLPKDRFSAERLKGVDSTLKIQPAELGDSAMYLCASSSPKRAGRSEDYYEQYFGPGTRLTVT.

The genes are TRBV13 and TRBJ2-3, with TRBD2 matching 8 bases. The CDR3 is 13 residues long. Trimming cost V 5 bases and J 3 bases; bases outside gene matches: 1. Per germline, CDR1 PRHDT and CDR2 FYEKMQ (reference sequence). The CDR3 DNA reads TGTGCCAGCAGCGGGACTAGAACAGATACGCAGTATTTT. Residues: CASSGTRTDTQYF.